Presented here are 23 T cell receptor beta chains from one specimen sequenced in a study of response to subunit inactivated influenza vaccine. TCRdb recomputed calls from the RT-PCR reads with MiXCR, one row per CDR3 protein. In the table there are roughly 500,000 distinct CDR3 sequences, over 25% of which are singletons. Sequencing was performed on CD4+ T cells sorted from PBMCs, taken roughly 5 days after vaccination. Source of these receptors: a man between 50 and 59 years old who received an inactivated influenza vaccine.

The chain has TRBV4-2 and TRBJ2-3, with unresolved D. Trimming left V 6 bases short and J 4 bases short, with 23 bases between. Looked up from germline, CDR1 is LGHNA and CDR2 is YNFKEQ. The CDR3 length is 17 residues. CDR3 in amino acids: CASSQISSGASADTQYF. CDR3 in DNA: TGTGCCAGCAGTCAGATTTCCTCGGGTGCCTCGGCAGATACGCAGTATTTT.

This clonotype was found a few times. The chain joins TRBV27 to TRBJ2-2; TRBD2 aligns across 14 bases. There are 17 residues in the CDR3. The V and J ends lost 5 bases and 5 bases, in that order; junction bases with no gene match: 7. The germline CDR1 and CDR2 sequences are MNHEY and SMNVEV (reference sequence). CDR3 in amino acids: CASSVTSGGARTGELFF. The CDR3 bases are TGTGCCAGCAGTGTGACTAGCGGGGGGGCTCGGACCGGGGAGCTGTTTTTT.

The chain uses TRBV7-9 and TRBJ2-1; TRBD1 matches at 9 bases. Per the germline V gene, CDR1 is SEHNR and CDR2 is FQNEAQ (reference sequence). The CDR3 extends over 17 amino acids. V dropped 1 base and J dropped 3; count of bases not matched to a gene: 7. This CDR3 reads CASSLDWDRVNYNEQFF. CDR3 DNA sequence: TGTGCCAGCAGCTTAGATTGGGACAGGGTCAACTACAATGAGCAGTTCTTC. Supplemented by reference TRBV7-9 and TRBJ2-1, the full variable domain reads DTGVSQNPRHKITKRGQNVTFRCDPISEHNRLYWYRQTLGQGPEFLTYFQNEAQLEKSRLLSDRFSAERPKGSFSTLEIQRTEQGDSAMYLCASSLDWDRVNYNEQFFGPGTRLTVL.

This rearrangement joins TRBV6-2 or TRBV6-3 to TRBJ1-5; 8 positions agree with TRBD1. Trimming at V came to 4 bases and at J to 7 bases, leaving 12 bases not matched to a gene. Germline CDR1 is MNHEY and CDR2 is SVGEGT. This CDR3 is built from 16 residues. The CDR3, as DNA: TGTGCCAGCAGTTCGGCCAACCAGGGGGCGAAGCAGCCCCAGCATTTT. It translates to CASSSANQGAKQPQHF.

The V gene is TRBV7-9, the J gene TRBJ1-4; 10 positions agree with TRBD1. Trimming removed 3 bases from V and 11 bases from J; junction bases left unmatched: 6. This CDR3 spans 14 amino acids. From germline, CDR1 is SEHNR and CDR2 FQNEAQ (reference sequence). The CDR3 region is CASSLGQGIQKLFF. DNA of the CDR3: TGTGCCAGCAGCTTGGGACAGGGGATACAGAAACTGTTTTTT. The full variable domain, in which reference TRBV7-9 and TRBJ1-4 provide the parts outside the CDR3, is DTGVSQNPRHKITKRGQNVTFRCDPISEHNRLYWYRQTLGQGPEFLTYFQNEAQLEKSRLLSDRFSAERPKGSFSTLEIQRTEQGDSAMYLCASSLGQGIQKLFFGSGTQLSVL.

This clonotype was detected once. The CDR3 DNA reads as TGTGCCACCAGTGATCCAAGGGACAGGATAAGCACAGATACGCAGTATTTT. Translating it yields CATSDPRDRISTDTQYF. The V and J genes are TRBV24-1 and TRBJ2-3; 8 bases line up with TRBD1. This CDR3 has 17 amino acids. J gave up 0 bases and V 3 bases, and 7 bases lay outside the gene matches. Germline CDR1 KGHDR, CDR2 SFDVKD.

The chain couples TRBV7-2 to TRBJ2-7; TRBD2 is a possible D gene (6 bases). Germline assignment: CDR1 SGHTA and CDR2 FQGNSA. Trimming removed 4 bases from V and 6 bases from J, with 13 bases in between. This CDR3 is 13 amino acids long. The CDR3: CASSSFPGVEQYF. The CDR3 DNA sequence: TGTGCCAGCAGCTCGTTTCCGGGAGTCGAGCAGTACTTC.

This CDR3 reads CASSYSQGAVGALHF. Here the CDR3 DNA reads TGTGCCAGCAGTTACAGCCAGGGAGCTGTGGGGGCCCTCCACTTT. This chain links TRBV6-5 with TRBJ1-6; the D gene is possibly TRBD1 (5 bases). Germline CDR1 MNHEY, CDR2 SVGAGI. This CDR3 spans 15 amino acids. The V end lost 2 bases, the J end lost 14 bases, and 19 bases lay between the germline ends.

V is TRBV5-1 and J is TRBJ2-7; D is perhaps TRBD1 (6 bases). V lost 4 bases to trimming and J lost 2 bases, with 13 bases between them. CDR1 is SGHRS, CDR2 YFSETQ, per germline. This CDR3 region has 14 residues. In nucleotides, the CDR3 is TGCGCCAGCAGCCGACAGGAATCAACCTACGAGCAGTACTTC. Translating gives CASSRQESTYEQYF.

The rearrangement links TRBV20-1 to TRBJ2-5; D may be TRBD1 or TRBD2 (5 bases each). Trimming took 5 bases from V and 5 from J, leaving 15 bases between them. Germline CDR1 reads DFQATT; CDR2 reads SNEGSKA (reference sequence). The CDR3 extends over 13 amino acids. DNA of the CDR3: TGCAGTGCTCGAGGAGCAGGGAGCGAGACCCAGTACTTC. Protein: CSARGAGSETQYF.

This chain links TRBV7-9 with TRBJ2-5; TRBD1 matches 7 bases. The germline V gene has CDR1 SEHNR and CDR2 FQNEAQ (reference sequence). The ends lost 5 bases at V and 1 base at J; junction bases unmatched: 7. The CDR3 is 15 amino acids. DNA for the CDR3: TGTGCCAGCAGCCCAAGGGGGACAGCCCAAGAGACCCAGTACTTC. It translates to CASSPRGTAQETQYF.

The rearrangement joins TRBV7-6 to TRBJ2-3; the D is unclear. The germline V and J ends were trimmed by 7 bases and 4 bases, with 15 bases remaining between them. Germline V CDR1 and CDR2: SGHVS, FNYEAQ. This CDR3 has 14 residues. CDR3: CASTKLAGADTQYF. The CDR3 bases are TGTGCCAGCACCAAGCTCGCTGGGGCAGATACGCAGTATTTT.

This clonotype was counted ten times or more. For the CDR3, the DNA is TGTGCCAGCAGCGGGACAGGGTATTTCACTGAAGCTTTCTTT. Amino acids: CASSGTGYFTEAFF. V and J are TRBV12-3 or TRBV12-4 and TRBJ1-1, with 9 bases aligning to TRBD1. Trimming took 6 bases from V and 4 from J; bases not matched to a gene: 6. The CDR3 is made up of 14 amino acids.

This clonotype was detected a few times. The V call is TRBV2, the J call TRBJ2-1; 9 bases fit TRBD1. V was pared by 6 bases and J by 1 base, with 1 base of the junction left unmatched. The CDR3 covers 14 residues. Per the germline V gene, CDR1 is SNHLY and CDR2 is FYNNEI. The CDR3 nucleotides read TGTGCCAGCAGGGACAGGGGTTCCTACAATGAGCAGTTCTTC. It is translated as CASRDRGSYNEQFF.

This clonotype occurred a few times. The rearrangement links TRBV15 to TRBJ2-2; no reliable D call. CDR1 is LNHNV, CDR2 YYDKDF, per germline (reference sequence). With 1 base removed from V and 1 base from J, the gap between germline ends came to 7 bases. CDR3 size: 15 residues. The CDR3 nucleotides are TGTGCCACCAGCAGAGGGACGGTGAACACCGGGGAGCTGTTTTTT. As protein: CATSRGTVNTGELFF.

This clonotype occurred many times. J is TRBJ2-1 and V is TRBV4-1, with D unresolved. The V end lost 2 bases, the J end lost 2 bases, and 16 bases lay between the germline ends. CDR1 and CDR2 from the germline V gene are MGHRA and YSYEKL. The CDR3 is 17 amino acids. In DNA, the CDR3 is TGCGCCAGCAGCCAACTTAGGGCCGAAAGCCCCTACAATGAGCAGTTCTTC. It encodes CASSQLRAESPYNEQFF.

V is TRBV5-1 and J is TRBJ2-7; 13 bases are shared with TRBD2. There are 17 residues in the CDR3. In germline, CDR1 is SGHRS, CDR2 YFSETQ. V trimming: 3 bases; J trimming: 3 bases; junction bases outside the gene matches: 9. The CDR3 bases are TGCGCCAGCAGCTCGGGGACTAGCGGGAAAATGGGCTACGAGCAGTACTTC. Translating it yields CASSSGTSGKMGYEQYF.

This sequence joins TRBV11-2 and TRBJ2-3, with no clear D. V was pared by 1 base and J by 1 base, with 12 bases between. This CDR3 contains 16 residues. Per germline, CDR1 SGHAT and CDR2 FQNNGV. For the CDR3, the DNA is TGTGCCAGCAGCTTAGGTTTTTCTAGTCGCACAGATACGCAGTATTTT. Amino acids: CASSLGFSSRTDTQYF. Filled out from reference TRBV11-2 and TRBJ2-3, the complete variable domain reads EAGVAQSPRYKIIEKRQSVAFWCNPISGHATLYWYQQILGQGPKLLIQFQNNGVVDDSQLPKDRFSAERLKGVDSTLKIQPAKLEDSAVYLCASSLGFSSRTDTQYFGPGTRLTVL.

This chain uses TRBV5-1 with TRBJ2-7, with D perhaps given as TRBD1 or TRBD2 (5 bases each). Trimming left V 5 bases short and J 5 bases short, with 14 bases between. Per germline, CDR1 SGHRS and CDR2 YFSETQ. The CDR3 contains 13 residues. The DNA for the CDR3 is TGCGCCAGCAGTATGGCAGGGAGTAACGAGCAGTACTTC. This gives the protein CASSMAGSNEQYF.

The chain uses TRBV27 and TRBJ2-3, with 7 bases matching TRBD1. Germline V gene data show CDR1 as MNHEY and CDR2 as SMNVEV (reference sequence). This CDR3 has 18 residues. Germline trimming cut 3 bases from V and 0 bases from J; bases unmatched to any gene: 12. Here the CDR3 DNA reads TGTGCCAGCAGTTTCTCCGGGCCGACAGGGCTTAGCACAGATACGCAGTATTTT. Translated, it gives CASSFSGPTGLSTDTQYF.

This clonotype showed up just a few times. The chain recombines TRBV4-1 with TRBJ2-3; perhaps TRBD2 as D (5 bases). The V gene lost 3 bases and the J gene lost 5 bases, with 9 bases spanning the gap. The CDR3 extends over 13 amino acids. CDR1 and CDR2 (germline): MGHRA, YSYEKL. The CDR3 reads CASSHAEGDTQYF. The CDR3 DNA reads TGCGCCAGCAGCCACGCAGAGGGAGATACGCAGTATTTT.

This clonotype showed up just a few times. This chain's CDR3 is CASSLLRPPDTQYF. In DNA form, the CDR3 reads TGTGCCAGCAGTTTACTGCGGCCCCCAGATACGCAGTATTTT. V is TRBV12-3 or TRBV12-4 and J is TRBJ2-3, with D uncertain. The length of the CDR3 is 14 residues. Deletions cut 2 bases from V and 4 bases from J, with 10 bases between.

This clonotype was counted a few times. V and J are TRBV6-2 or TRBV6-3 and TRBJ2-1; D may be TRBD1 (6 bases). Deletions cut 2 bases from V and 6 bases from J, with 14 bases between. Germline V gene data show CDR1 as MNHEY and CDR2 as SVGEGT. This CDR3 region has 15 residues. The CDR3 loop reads CASSYIQGPFNEQFF. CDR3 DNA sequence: TGTGCCAGCAGTTACATCCAGGGGCCCTTCAATGAGCAGTTCTTC.